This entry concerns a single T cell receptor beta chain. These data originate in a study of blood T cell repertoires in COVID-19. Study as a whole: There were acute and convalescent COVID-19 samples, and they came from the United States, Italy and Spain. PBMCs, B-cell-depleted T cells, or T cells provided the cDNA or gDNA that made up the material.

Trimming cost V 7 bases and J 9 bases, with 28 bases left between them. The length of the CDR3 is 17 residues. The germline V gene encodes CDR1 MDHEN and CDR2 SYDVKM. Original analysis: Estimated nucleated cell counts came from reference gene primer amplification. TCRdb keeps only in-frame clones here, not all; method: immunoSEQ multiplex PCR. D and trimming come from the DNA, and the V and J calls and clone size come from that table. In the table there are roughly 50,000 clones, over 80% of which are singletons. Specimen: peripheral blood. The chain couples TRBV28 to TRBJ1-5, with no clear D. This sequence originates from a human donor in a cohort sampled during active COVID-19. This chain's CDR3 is CASKSFGPVRALGPQHF. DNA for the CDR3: TGTGCCAGCAAGTCCTTTGGGCCCGTGAGGGCCCTCGGGCCCCAGCATTTT.